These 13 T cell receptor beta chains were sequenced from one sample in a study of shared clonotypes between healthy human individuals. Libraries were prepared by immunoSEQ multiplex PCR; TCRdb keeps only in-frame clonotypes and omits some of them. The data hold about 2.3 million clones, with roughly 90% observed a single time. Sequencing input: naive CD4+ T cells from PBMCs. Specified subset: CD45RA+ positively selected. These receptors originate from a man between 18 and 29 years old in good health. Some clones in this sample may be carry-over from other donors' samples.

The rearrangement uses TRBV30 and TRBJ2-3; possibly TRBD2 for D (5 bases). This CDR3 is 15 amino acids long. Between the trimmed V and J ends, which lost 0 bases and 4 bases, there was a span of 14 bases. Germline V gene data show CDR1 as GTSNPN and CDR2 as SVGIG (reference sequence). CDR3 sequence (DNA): TGTGCCTGGAGTGTAGGCGACTACTATTCAGATACGCAGTATTTT. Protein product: CAWSVGDYYSDTQYF.

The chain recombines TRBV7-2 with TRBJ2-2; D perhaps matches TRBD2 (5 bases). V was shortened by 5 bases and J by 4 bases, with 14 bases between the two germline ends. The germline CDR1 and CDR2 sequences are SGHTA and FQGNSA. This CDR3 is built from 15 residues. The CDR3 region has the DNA TGTGCCAGCAGCCCTCTAAGGGCGGGCACCGGGGAGCTGTTTTTT. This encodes CASSPLRAGTGELFF.

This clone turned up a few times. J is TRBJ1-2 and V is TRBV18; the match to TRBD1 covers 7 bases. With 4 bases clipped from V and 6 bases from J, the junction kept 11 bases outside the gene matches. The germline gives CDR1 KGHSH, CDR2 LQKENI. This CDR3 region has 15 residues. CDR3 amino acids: CASSLDRIVANGYTF. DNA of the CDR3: TGTGCCAGCTCACTGGACAGGATCGTGGCAAATGGCTACACCTTC.

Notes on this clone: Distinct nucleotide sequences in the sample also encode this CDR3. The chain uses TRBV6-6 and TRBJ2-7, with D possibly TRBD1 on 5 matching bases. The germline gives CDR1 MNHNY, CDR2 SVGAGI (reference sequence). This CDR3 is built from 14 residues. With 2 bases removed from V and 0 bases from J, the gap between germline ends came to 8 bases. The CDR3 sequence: CASSYGQGSYEQYF. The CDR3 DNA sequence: TGTGCCAGCAGTTACGGGCAGGGCTCCTACGAGCAGTACTTC.

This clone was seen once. CDR3 in DNA: TGTGCCAGCAGCTTAGTACGTGTTAGCGGAGGCCCTTACAATGAGCAGTTCTTC. Its protein product is CASSLVRVSGGPYNEQFF. The gene calls are TRBV7-2 and TRBJ2-1, with D perhaps TRBD2 (6 bases). This CDR3 spans 18 amino acids. The V gene's germline CDR1 is SGHTA and CDR2 FQGNSA. V was trimmed by 1 base and J by 4 bases, leaving 20 bases between them.

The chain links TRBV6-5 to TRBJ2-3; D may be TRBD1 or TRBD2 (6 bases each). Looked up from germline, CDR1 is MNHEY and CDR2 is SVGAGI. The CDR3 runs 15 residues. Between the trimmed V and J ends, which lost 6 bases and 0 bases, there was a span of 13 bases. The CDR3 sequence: CASSRGLPSTDTQYF. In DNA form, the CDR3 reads TGTGCCAGCAGCCGGGGGCTTCCTAGCACAGATACGCAGTATTTT.

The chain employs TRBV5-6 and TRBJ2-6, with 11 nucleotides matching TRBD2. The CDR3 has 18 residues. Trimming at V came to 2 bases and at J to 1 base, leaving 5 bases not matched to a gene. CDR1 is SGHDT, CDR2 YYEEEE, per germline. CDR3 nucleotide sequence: TGTGCCAGCAGCTTCCCTAGCGGGAGGAGTTCTGGGGCCAACGTCCTGACTTTC. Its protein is CASSFPSGRSSGANVLTF.

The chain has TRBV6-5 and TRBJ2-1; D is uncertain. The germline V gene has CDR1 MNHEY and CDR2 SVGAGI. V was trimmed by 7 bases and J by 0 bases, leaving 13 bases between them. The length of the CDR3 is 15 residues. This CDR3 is CASTPPAGSYNEQFF. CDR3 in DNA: TGTGCCAGCACCCCCCCCGCCGGCTCCTACAATGAGCAGTTCTTC.

The DNA of the CDR3 is TGTGCCAGCAGTTTTTATCTCGGCGGGGCCACCGGGGAGCTGTTTTTT. Encoded protein: CASSFYLGGATGELFF. J is TRBJ2-2 and V is TRBV28; D perhaps matches TRBD2 (6 bases). The V gene lost 3 bases and the J gene lost 4 bases, with 15 bases spanning the gap. The CDR3 is 16 amino acids. In germline, CDR1 is MDHEN, CDR2 SYDVKM.

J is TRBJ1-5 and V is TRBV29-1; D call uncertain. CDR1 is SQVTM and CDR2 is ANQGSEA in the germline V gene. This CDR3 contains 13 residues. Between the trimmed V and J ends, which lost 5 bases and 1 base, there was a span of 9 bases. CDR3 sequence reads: CSVFPFSNQPQHF. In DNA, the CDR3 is TGCAGCGTTTTCCCATTCAGCAATCAGCCCCAGCATTTT. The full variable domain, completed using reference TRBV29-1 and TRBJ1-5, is SAVISQKPSRDICQRGTSLTIQCQVDSQVTMMFWYRQQPGQSLTLIATANQGSEATYESGFVIDKFPISRPNLTFSTLTVSNMSPEDSSIYLCSVFPFSNQPQHFGDGTRLSIL.

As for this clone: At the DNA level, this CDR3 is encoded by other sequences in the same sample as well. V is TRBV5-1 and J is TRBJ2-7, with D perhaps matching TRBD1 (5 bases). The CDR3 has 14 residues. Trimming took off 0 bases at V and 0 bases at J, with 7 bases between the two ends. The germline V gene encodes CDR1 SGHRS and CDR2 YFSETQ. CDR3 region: CASSLGQNSYEQYF. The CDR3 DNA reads TGCGCCAGCAGCTTGGGACAGAACTCCTACGAGCAGTACTTC.

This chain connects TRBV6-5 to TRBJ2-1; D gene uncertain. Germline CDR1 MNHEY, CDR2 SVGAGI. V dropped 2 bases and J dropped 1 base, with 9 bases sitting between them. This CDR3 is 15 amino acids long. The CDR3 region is CASSYVGLSYNEQFF. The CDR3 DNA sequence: TGTGCCAGCAGTTACGTCGGTTTGTCCTACAATGAGCAGTTCTTC.

CDR3 in DNA: TGTGCCAGCAGCCCGAGAGGGACAGATTACTACGAGCAGTACTTC. Its translation is CASSPRGTDYYEQYF. V is TRBV9 and J is TRBJ2-7; 7 nucleotides agree with TRBD1. The V segment lost 4 bases and the J segment 3 bases; nucleotides outside the gene matches: 10. Germline assignment: CDR1 SGDLS and CDR2 YYNGEE. The CDR3 is 15 amino acids.